This T cell receptor beta chain derives from a study of pediatric ulcerative colitis. Background on the study: Six to eight patients showed pancolitis and two showed left-sided colitis. Overall study findings and caveats: In rectum, acute severe colitis had expanded clones and less diversity. This repertoire reflects total lymphocytes rather than subpopulations like regulatory T cells.

The blood sample was taken during the colonoscopy visit. In germline, CDR1 is SEHNR, CDR2 FQNEAQ (reference sequence). The CDR3 spans 15 residues. V gave up 5 bases and J gave up 6 bases; unmatched junction bases: 11. This clone showed up just a few times. Its antigen is undetermined. Profiled with immunoSEQ multiplex PCR; TCRdb holds only in-frame clones, not every one. The sample includes approximately 60,000 clones, about nine tenths of them seen just once. The V and J genes are TRBV7-9 and TRBJ1-2; 8 nucleotides agree with TRBD1. The sequencing sample was made of blood. The TCR comes from a boy younger than 18 with severe ulcerative colitis. CDR3 coding DNA: TGTGCCAGCAGCGGGGTGGGACAGGCCCTCCATGGCTACACCTTC. Protein sequence: CASSGVGQALHGYTF.